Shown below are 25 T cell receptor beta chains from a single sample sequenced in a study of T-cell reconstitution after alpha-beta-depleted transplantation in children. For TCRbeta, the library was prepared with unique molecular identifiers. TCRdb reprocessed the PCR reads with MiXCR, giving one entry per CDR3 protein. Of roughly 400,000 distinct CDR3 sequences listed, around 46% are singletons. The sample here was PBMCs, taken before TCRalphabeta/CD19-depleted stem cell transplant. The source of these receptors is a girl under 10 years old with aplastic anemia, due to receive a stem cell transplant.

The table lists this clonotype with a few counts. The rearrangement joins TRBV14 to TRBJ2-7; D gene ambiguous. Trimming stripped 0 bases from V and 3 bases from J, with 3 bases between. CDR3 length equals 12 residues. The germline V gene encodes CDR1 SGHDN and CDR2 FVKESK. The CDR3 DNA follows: TGTGCCAGCAGCCAAGACCACTACGAGCAGTACTTC. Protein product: CASSQDHYEQYF.

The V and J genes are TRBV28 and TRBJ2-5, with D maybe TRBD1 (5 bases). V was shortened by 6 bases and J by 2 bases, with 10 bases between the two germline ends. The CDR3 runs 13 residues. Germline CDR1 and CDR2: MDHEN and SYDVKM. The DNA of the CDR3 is TGTGCCAGCAGGCAGGGTTGGCAAGAGACCCAGTACTTC. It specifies CASRQGWQETQYF.

CDR3 sequence (DNA): TGCGCCAGCAGCCTACATCCGCCGGGAACCTCCTACAATGAGCAGTTCTTC. Translating gives CASSLHPPGTSYNEQFF. The gene calls are TRBV4-1 and TRBJ2-1, with D possibly TRBD2 on 5 matching bases. The ends were cut back, 4 bases at V and 0 bases at J, with 16 bases in the middle. In germline, CDR1 is MGHRA, CDR2 YSYEKL. This CDR3 is built from 17 residues.

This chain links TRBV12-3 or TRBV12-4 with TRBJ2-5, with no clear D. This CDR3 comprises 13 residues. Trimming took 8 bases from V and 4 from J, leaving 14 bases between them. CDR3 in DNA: TGTGCCAGCTCCGAGCTAGTGGGAGAGACCCAGTACTTC. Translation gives CASSELVGETQYF.

The DNA for the CDR3 is TGTGCCAGCAGGTCGGCGGGAGCCGGCACAGATACGCAGTATTTT. Protein product: CASRSAGAGTDTQYF. The chain has TRBV6-1 and TRBJ2-3, with 7 nucleotides matching TRBD2. The CDR3 sequence is 15 residues long. In germline, CDR1 is MNHNS, CDR2 SASEGT. V trimming: 6 bases; J trimming: 1 base; junction bases outside the gene matches: 7.

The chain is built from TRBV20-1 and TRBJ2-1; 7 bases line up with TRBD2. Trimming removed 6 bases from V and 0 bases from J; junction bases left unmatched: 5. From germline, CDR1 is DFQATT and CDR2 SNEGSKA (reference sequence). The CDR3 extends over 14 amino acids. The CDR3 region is CSALGDYSYNEQFF. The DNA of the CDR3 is TGCAGTGCCCTAGGGGACTACTCCTACAATGAGCAGTTCTTC.

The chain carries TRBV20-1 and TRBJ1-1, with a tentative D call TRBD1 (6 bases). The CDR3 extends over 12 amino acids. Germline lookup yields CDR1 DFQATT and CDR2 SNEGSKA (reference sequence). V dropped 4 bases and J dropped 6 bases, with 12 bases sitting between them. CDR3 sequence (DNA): TGCAGTGCTACTAAACAGGGACCTGAAGCTTTCTTT. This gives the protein CSATKQGPEAFF.

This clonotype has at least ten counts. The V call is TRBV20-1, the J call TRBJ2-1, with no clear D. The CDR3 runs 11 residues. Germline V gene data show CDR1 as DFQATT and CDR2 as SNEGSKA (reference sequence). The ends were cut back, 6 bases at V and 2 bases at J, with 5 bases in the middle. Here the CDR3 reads CSAPTYNEQFF. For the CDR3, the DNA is TGCAGTGCGCCTACCTACAATGAGCAGTTCTTC.

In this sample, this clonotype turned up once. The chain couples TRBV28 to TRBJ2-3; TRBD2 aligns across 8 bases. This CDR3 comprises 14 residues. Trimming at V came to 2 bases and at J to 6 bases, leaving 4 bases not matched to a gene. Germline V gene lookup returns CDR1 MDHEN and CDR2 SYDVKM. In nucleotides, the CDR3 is TGTGCCAGCAGTTTAGCGGGAGGCAGGGATACGCAGTATTTT. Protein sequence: CASSLAGGRDTQYF.

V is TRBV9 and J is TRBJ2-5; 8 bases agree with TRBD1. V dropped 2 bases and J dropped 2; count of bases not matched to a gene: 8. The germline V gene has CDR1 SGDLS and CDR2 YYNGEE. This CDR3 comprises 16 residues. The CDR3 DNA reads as TGTGCCAGCAGCGTCCGTTCCGGGACAGGTCAAGAGACCCAGTACTTC. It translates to CASSVRSGTGQETQYF. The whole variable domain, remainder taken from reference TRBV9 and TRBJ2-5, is DSGVTQTPKHLITATGQRVTLRCSPRSGDLSVYWYQQSLDQGLQFLIQYYNGEERAKGNILERFSAQQFPDLHSELNLSSLELGDSALYFCASSVRSGTGQETQYFGPGTRLLVL.

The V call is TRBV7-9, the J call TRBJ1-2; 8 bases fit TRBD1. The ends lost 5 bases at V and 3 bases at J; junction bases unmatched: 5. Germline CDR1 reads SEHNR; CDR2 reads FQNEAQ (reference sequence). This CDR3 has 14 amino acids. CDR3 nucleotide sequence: TGTGCCAGCAGCACTCAGGGGGCCGACTATGGCTACACCTTC. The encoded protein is CASSTQGADYGYTF.

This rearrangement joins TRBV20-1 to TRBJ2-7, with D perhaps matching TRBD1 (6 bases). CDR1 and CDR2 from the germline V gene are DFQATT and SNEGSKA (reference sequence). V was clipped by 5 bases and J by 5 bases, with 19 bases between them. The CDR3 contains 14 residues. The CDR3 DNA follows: TGCAGTGCTCGGAATACAGGGAACAATGACGAGCAGTACTTC. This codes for CSARNTGNNDEQYF.

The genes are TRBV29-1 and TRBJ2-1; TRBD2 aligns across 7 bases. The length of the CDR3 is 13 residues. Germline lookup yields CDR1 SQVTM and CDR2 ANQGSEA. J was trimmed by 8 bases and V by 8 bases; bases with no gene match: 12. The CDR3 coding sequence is TGCAGCATTAGCGGGCCCTGGGCCCATGAGCAGTTCTTC. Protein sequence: CSISGPWAHEQFF.

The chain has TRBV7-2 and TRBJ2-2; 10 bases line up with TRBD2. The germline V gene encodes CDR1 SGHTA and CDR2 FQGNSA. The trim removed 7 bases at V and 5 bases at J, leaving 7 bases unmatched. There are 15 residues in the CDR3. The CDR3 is CASTVGLARTGELFF. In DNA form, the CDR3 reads TGTGCCAGCACCGTGGGACTAGCGAGAACCGGGGAGCTGTTTTTT.

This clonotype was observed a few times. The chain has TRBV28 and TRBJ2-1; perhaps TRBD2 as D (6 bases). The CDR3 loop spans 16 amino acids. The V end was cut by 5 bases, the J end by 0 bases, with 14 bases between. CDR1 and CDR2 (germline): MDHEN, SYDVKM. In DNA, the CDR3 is TGTGCCAGCAGTGGAGCGGGTTTTAGCTCCTACAATGAGCAGTTCTTC. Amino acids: CASSGAGFSSYNEQFF.

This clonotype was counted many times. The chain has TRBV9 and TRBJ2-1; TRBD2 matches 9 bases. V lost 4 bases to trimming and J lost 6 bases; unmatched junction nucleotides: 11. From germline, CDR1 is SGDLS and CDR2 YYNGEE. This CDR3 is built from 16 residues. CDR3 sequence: CASSPREGLRGNEQFF. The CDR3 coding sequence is TGTGCCAGCAGCCCGCGGGAGGGCCTGAGGGGCAATGAGCAGTTCTTC.

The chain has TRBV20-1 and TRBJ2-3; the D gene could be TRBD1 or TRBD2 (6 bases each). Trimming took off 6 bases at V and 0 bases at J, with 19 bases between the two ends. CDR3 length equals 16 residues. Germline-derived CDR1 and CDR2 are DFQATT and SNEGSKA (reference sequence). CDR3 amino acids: CSAQTLTGTSTDTQYF. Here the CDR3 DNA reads TGCAGTGCCCAAACCCTAACAGGGACTAGCACAGATACGCAGTATTTT.

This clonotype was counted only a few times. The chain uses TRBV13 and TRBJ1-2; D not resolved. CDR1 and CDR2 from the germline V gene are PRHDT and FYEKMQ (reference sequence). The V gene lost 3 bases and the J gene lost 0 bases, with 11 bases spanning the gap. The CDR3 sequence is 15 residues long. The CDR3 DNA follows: TGTGCCAGCAGCTTCCTGGGGAATCCTAACTATGGCTACACCTTC. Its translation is CASSFLGNPNYGYTF.

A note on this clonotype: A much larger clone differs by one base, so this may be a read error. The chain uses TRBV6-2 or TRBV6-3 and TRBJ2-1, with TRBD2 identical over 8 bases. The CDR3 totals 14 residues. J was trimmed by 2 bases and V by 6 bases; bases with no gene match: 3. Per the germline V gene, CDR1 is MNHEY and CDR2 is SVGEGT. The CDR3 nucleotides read TGTGCCAGCAGCTATAGCGGGGCCTACAATGAGCAGTTCTTC. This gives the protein CASSYSGAYNEQFF.

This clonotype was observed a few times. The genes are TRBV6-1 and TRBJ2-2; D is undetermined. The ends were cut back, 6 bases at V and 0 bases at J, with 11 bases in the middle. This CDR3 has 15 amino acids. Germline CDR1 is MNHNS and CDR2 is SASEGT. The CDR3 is CASRKEGANTGELFF. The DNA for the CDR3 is TGTGCCAGCAGGAAAGAAGGCGCGAACACCGGGGAGCTGTTTTTT.

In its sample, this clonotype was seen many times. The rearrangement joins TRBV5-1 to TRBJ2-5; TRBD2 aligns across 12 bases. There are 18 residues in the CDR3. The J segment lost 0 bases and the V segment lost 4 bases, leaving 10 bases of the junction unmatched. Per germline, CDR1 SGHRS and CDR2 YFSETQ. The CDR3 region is CASSLRTSGNLYQETQYF. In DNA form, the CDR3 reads TGCGCCAGCAGCCTCAGGACTAGCGGGAACTTGTACCAAGAGACCCAGTACTTC.

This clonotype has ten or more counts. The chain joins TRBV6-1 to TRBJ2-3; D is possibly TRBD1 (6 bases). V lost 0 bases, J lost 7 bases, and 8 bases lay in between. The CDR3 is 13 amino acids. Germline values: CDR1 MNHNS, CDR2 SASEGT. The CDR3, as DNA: TGTGCCAGCAGTGAAGCAGGGGGATATACGCAGTATTTT. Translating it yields CASSEAGGYTQYF.

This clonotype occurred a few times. CDR3 DNA sequence: TGCGCCAGCAGCATGATGACAGGGGGCGGCACCGGGGAGCTGTTTTTT. As protein: CASSMMTGGGTGELFF. This chain connects TRBV5-1 to TRBJ2-2; 10 positions agree with TRBD1. The junction had 7 bases not matched to a gene; V was cut back by 4 bases and J by 4 bases. CDR3 length: 16 amino acids. Germline-derived CDR1 and CDR2 are SGHRS and YFSETQ.

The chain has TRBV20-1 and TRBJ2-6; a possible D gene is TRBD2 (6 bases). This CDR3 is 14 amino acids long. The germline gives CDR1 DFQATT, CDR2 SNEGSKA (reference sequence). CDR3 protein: CGLQRLAGANVLTF. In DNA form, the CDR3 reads TGCGGACTACAGAGACTGGCTGGGGCCAACGTCCTGACTTTC.

The CDR3 coding sequence is TGCAGCGTCCTCCAGGGGAATGAGCAGTTCTTC. Amino acids: CSVLQGNEQFF. This chain uses TRBV29-1 with TRBJ2-1, with D possibly TRBD1 on 6 matching bases. The CDR3 has 11 amino acids. Trimming pared 6 bases from V and 7 bases from J, leaving 10 bases between. Germline V gene sequence: CDR1 SQVTM, CDR2 ANQGSEA.